The 15 T cell receptor beta chains reported below all come from one sample, sequenced in a study of cytomegalovirus exposure and HLA in healthy donors. PCR used 60 Vbeta primers and 13 Jbeta primers. Generated by immunoSEQ multiplex PCR, the TCRdb table keeps only in-frame clones and is missing some. The sample includes 150,000 to 200,000 clones, about 79% of them seen just once. The sequencing sample was made of PBMCs. The receptors stem from a man younger than 35 in good health and CMV-seronegative.

Details on this clone: Germline and junction disagree at one end, which may indicate a read error. The chain carries TRBV2 and TRBJ2-6, with a tentative D call TRBD2 (6 bases). This CDR3 is 13 amino acids long. Germline V gene data show CDR1 as SNHLY and CDR2 as FYNNEI. This chain's CDR3 is CASSEAGGNVLTF. CDR3 DNA: TGTGCCAGCAGTGAAGCCGGGGGCAACGTCCTGACTTTC.

This clone was recorded only once. The rearrangement links TRBV6-4 to TRBJ2-7; 9 nucleotides line up with TRBD2. The V gene end was trimmed by 3 bases and the J gene end by 0 bases; junction bases not matched to a gene: 3. The CDR3 is made up of 15 amino acids. In germline, CDR1 is MRHNA, CDR2 SNTAGT. The CDR3 bases are TGTGCCAGCAGTGAAGCGGGAGGAGGCTCCTACGAGCAGTACTTC. Residues: CASSEAGGGSYEQYF.

The CDR3 loop reads CASSPRTQGQSLGAGVLYGYTF. CDR3 bases: TGTGCCAGCAGCCCAAGAACACAGGGGCAAAGTCTGGGGGCAGGGGTTCTCTATGGCTACACCTTC. V and J are TRBV7-8 and TRBJ1-2, with 7 positions matching TRBD1. CDR3 size: 22 residues. Germline values: CDR1 SGHVS, CDR2 FQNEAQ. V trimming: 5 bases; J trimming: 4 bases; junction bases outside the gene matches: 31.

The chain employs TRBV7-6 and TRBJ1-2, with 7 bases that match TRBD1. Germline V gene data show CDR1 as SGHVS and CDR2 as FNYEAQ. The junction had 7 bases not matched to a gene; V was cut back by 0 bases and J by 3 bases. CDR3 size: 16 residues. CDR3 sequence: CASSLAGGGAHYGYTF. In nucleotides, the CDR3 is TGTGCCAGCAGCTTAGCCGGAGGGGGCGCCCACTATGGCTACACCTTC.

The V and J genes are TRBV28 and TRBJ1-1; 8 bases align to TRBD1. J lost 5 bases, V lost 6 bases, and 8 bases had no gene match. The CDR3 loop spans 14 amino acids. CDR1 MDHEN and CDR2 SYDVKM come from the germline V gene. The CDR3 region has the DNA TGTGCCAGCAGCGCAGGGGGCGCGGGGACTGAAGCTTTCTTT. Translation: CASSAGGAGTEAFF.

This sequence joins TRBV5-1 and TRBJ1-1, with D maybe TRBD1 (6 bases). V lost 4 bases and J 3 bases, leaving 13 bases between the germline ends. The CDR3 runs 14 residues. Germline V gene sequence: CDR1 SGHRS, CDR2 YFSETQ. Here the CDR3 DNA reads TGCGCCAGCAGCCCTGGAGGGGGGGACACTGAAGCTTTCTTT. It translates to CASSPGGGDTEAFF.

The rearrangement uses TRBV2 and TRBJ2-7, with 7 positions matching TRBD1. Germline V CDR1 and CDR2: SNHLY, FYNNEI. V was clipped by 7 bases and J by 7 bases; unmatched bases: 13. This CDR3 contains 14 residues. CDR3 in amino acids: CASKFLGQPREQYF. Here the CDR3 DNA reads TGTGCCAGCAAGTTCCTGGGACAGCCAAGGGAGCAGTACTTC.

The chain combines TRBV5-5 with TRBJ1-2; perhaps TRBD1 as D (5 bases). This CDR3 has 14 residues. CDR1 SGHKS and CDR2 YYEKEE come from the germline V gene (reference sequence). Between the trimmed V and J ends, which lost 4 bases and 4 bases, there was a span of 14 bases. The DNA of the CDR3 is TGTGCCAGCAGCACCTTCGACAGAGTCTATGGCTACACCTTC. It encodes CASSTFDRVYGYTF.

Only a few counts were recorded for this clone. The genes are TRBV6-6 and TRBJ1-2; no definite D call. This CDR3 region has 13 residues. Trimming shortened V by 5 bases and J by 6 bases, and 13 bases separated the two germline ends. In germline, CDR1 is MNHNY, CDR2 SVGAGI (reference sequence). CDR3 DNA sequence: TGTGCCAGCAGTCCCGAACAGTGGAATGGCTACACCTTC. Its translation is CASSPEQWNGYTF.

In its sample, this clone was seen once. The genes are TRBV19 and TRBJ2-3; 7 bases agree with TRBD2. The CDR3 length is 13 residues. Trimming removed 6 bases from V and 6 bases from J; junction bases left unmatched: 6. The germline V gene encodes CDR1 LNHDA and CDR2 SQIVND (reference sequence). This CDR3 is CASRDGRTDTQYF. Written as DNA, the CDR3 is TGTGCCAGTAGGGACGGGAGGACGGATACGCAGTATTTT.

The chain links TRBV10-3 to TRBJ1-3, with 8 bases that match TRBD1. The V segment lost 4 bases and the J segment 3 bases; nucleotides outside the gene matches: 5. The CDR3 has 15 residues. The germline V gene has CDR1 ENHRY and CDR2 SYGVKD. The CDR3 DNA sequence: TGTGCCATCAGTGCGGACAGGGTTGGTGGAAACACCATATATTTT. Protein sequence: CAISADRVGGNTIYF.

V is TRBV4-1 and J is TRBJ1-2; TRBD1 matches at 9 bases. This CDR3 contains 16 residues. V dropped 1 base and J dropped 0; count of bases not matched to a gene: 3. Germline CDR1 MGHRA, CDR2 YSYEKL. The CDR3 nucleotides are TGCGCCAGCAGCCAAGGGACAGGGGACGCTAACTATGGCTACACCTTC. Encoded protein: CASSQGTGDANYGYTF.

The chain recombines TRBV30 with TRBJ2-1; 14 bases map to TRBD2. Germline V CDR1 and CDR2: GTSNPN, SVGIG (reference sequence). CDR3 length equals 16 residues. V was pared by 2 bases and J by 8 bases, with 8 bases of the junction left unmatched. The CDR3 region has the DNA TGTGCCTGGAGTCCGGGACTAGCGGGAGCGGGGGATGAGCAGTTCTTC. Protein: CAWSPGLAGAGDEQFF.

The table lists this clone with a few counts. The chain employs TRBV5-1 and TRBJ1-5; D might be TRBD1 (6 bases). V was clipped by 3 bases and J by 3 bases, with 13 bases between them. The germline CDR1 and CDR2 sequences are SGHRS and YFSETQ. This CDR3 contains 15 residues. In DNA, the CDR3 is TGCGCCAGCAGCTGGGGTGGGGGCCCCAATCAGCCCCAGCATTTT. It encodes CASSWGGGPNQPQHF.

The chain links TRBV5-4 to TRBJ2-5, with 7 positions matching TRBD1. The CDR3 is 14 residues long. In germline, CDR1 is SGHNT, CDR2 YYREEE (reference sequence). J lost 4 bases, V lost 0 bases, and 3 bases had no gene match. The CDR3 DNA reads TGTGCCAGCAGCTTGGCATCAGGGGGAGAGACCCAGTACTTC. Translating it yields CASSLASGGETQYF.